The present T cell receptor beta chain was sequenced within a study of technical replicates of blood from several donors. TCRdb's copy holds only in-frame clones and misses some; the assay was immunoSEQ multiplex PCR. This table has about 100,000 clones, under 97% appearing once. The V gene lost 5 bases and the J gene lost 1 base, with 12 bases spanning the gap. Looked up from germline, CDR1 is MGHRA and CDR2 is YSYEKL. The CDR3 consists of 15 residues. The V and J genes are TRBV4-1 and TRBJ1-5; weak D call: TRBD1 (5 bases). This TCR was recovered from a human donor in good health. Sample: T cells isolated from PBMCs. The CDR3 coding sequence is TGCGCCAGCAGCTTACAGGTTGCGAGCAATCAGCCCCAGCATTTT. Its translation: CASSLQVASNQPQHF.